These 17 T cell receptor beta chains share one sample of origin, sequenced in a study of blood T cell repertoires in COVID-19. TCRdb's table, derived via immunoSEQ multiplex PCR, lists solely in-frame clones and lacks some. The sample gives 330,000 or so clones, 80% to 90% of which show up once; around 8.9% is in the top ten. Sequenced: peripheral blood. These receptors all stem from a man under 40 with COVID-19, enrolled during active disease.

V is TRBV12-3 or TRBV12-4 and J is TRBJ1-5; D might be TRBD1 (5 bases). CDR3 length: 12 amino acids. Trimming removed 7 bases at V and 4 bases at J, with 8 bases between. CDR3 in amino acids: CASTGGNQPQHF. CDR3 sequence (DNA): TGTGCCAGCACTGGGGGGAATCAGCCCCAGCATTTT.

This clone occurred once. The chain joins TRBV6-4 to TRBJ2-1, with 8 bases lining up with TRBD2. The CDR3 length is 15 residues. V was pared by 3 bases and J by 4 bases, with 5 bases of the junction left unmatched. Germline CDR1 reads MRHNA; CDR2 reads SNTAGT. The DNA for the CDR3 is TGTGCCAGCAGTGAAAAGTCTAGCGGGTACAATGAGCAGTTCTTC. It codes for CASSEKSSGYNEQFF.

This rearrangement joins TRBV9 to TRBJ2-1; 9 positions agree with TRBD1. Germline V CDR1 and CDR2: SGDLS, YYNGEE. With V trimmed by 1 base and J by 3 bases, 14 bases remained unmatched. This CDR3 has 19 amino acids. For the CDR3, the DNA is TGTGCCAGCAGCGTACCATCCCTTAGAGGGGACAGGGTCTACAATGAGCAGTTCTTC. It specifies CASSVPSLRGDRVYNEQFF.

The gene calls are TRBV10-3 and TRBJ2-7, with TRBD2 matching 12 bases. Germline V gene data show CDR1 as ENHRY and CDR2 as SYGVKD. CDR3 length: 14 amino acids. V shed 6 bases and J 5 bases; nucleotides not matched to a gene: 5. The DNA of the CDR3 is TGTGCCATCAGGGGGGGACTAGCGGGCCACGAGCAGTACTTC. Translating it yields CAIRGGLAGHEQYF.

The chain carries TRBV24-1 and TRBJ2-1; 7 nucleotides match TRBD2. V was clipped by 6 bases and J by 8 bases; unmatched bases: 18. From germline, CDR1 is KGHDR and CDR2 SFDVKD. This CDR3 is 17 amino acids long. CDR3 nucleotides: TGTGCCACCAGTCCGACCCTTAGCGGAAGGGAGGGCGATGAGCAGTTCTTC. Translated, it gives CATSPTLSGREGDEQFF.

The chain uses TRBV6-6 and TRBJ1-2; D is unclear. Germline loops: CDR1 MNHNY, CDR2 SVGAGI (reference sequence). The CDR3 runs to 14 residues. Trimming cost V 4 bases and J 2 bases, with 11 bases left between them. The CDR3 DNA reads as TGTGCCAGCAGTTTACAAACAGACAACTATGGCTACACCTTC. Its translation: CASSLQTDNYGYTF.

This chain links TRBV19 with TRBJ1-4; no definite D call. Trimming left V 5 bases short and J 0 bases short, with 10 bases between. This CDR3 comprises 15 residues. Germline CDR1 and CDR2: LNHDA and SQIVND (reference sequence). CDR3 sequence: CASSPSPATNEKLFF. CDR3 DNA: TGTGCCAGTAGTCCATCACCGGCAACTAATGAAAAACTGTTTTTT.

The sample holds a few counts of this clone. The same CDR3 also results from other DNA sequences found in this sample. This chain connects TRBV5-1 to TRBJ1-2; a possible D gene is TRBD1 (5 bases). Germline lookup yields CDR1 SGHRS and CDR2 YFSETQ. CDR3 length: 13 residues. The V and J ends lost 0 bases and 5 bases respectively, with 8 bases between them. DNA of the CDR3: TGCGCCAGCAGCTTGGCAGGGTCTTATGGCTACACCTTC. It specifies CASSLAGSYGYTF. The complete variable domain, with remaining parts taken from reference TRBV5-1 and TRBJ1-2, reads KAGVTQTPRYLIKTRGQQVTLSCSPISGHRSVSWYQQTPGQGLQFLFEYFSETQRNKGNFPGRFSGRQFSNSRSEMNVSTLELGDSALYLCASSLAGSYGYTFGSGTRLTVV.

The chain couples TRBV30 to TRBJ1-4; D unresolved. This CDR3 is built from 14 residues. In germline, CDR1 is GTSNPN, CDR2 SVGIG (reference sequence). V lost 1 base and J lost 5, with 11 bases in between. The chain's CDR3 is CAWSASRLNEKLFF. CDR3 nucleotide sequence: TGTGCCTGGAGTGCTTCCAGGCTAAATGAAAAACTGTTTTTT.

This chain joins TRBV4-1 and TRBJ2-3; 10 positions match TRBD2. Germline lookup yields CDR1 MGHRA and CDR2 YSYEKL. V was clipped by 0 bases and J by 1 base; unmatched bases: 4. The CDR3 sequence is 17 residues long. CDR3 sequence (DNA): TGCGCCAGCAGCCAAGATCCGCTAGCGGGAGGCACAGATACGCAGTATTTT. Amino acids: CASSQDPLAGGTDTQYF.

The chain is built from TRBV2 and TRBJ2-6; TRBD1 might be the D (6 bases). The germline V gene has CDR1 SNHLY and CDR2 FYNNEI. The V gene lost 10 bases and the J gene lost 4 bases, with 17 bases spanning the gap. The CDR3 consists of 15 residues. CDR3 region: CATDTGTIGANVLTF. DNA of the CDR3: TGTGCCACCGATACAGGGACGATAGGGGCCAACGTCCTGACTTTC. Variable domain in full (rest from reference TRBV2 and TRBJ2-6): EPEVTQTPSHQVTQMGQEVILRCVPISNHLYFYWYRQILGQKVEFLVSFYNNEISEKSEIFDDQFSVERPDGSNFTLKIRSTKLEDSAMYFCATDTGTIGANVLTFGAGSRLTVL.

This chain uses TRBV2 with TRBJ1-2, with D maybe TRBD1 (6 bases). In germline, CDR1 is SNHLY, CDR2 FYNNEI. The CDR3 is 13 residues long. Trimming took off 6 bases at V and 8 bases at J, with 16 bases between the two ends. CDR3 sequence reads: CASRITTGSGYTF. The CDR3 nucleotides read TGTGCCAGCAGGATTACAACAGGGTCCGGCTACACCTTC.

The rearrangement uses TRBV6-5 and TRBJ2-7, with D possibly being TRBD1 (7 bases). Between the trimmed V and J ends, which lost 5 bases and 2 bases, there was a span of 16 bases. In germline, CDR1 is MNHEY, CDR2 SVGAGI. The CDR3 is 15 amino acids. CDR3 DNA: TGTGCCAGCAGTATTACAGGGGAGGCCCCCTACGAGCAGTACTTC. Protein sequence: CASSITGEAPYEQYF.

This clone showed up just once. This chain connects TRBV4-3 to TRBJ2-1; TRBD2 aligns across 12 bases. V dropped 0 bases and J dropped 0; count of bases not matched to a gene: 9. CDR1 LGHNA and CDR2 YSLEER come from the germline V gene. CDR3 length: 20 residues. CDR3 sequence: CASSQEQLAGGLSSYNEQFF. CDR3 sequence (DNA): TGCGCCAGCAGCCAAGAGCAACTAGCGGGAGGCCTTAGCTCCTACAATGAGCAGTTCTTC.

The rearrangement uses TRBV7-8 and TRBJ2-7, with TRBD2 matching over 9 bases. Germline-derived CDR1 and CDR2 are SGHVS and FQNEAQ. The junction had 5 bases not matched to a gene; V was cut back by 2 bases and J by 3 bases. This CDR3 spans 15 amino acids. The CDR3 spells CASSLLETSGYEQYF. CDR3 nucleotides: TGTGCCAGCAGCTTACTAGAGACTAGCGGCTACGAGCAGTACTTC.

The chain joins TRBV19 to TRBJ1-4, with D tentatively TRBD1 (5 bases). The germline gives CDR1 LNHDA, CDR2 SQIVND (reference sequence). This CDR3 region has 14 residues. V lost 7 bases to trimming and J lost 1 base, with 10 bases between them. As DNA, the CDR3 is TGTGCCAGTAACCACCAGGGAACTAATGAAAAACTGTTTTTT. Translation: CASNHQGTNEKLFF.

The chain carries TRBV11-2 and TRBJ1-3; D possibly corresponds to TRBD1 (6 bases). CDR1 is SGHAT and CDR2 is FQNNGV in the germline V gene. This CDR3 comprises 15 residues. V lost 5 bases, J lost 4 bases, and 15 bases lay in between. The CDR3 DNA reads TGTGCCAGCAGCCCTGTCTCTGGACAGGGAAACACCATATATTTT. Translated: CASSPVSGQGNTIYF.